The 28 T cell receptor beta chains below all came from one sample that was sequenced in a study of identifying expanded T cells in peripheral blood. The protocol was immunoSEQ multiplex PCR, while the TCRdb copy is restricted to in-frame clones and leaves out a portion. The sample has over 45,000 clones, about 83% seen once. Sequencing input: blood. The receptors derive from a person aged 18 to 75 in good health.

The chain is built from TRBV29-1 and TRBJ2-2, with TRBD1 matching 8 bases. Germline assignment: CDR1 SQVTM and CDR2 ANQGSEA. After removal of 6 bases from V and 6 bases from J, the junction contained 9 bases not matched to a gene. CDR3 length equals 14 residues. Here the CDR3 reads CSVRTDRAAGELFF. The CDR3 DNA sequence: TGCAGCGTCCGAACGGACAGGGCCGCCGGGGAGCTGTTTTTT.

The genes are TRBV19 and TRBJ2-4; D is undetermined. V lost 3 bases to trimming and J lost 1 base, with 7 bases between them. CDR3 length: 14 amino acids. Germline values: CDR1 LNHDA, CDR2 SQIVND (reference sequence). CDR3 nucleotide sequence: TGTGCCAGTAGTATGGATCCGGCCAAAAACATTCAGTACTTC. Its translation: CASSMDPAKNIQYF.

The count of this clone is one. V and J are TRBV6-1 and TRBJ2-7; TRBD2 matches at 8 bases. CDR1 MNHNS and CDR2 SASEGT come from the germline V gene. With V trimmed by 6 bases and J by 6 bases, 13 bases remained unmatched. There are 15 residues in the CDR3. CDR3 protein: CASSLDPGLVPEQYV. DNA of the CDR3: TGTGCCAGCAGCTTAGATCCGGGACTAGTTCCCGAGCAGTACGTC.

DNA of the CDR3: TGTGCCAGCAGTTCCCAGGGGGGTGAGCAGTTCTTC. This sequence encodes CASSSQGGEQFF. The chain is built from TRBV6-5 and TRBJ2-1; TRBD1 is a possible D gene (7 bases). CDR3 length: 12 amino acids. CDR1 is MNHEY, CDR2 SVGAGI, per germline. Trimming removed 4 bases from V and 9 bases from J, with 10 bases in between.

The gene calls are TRBV7-8 and TRBJ1-3; no definite D call. Germline CDR1 reads SGHVS; CDR2 reads FQNEAQ. CDR3 size: 15 residues. Between the trimmed V and J ends, which lost 5 bases and 0 bases, there was a span of 11 bases. This CDR3 reads CASSPLGRSGNTIYF. The CDR3 DNA is TGTGCCAGCAGCCCCCTTGGGCGCTCTGGAAACACCATATATTTT. Drawing the rest from reference TRBV7-8 and TRBJ1-3, the complete variable domain is GAGVSQSPRYKVAKRGQDVALRCDPISGHVSLFWYQQALGQGPEFLTYFQNEAQLDKSGLPSDRFFAERPEGSVSTLKIQRTQQEDSAVYLCASSPLGRSGNTIYFGEGSWLTVV.

The chain is built from TRBV11-3 and TRBJ2-3; 10 positions match TRBD2. V was pared by 1 base and J by 4 bases, with 11 bases of the junction left unmatched. The germline V gene encodes CDR1 SGHNT and CDR2 YENEEA. This CDR3 is built from 18 residues. This chain's CDR3 is CASSLVASGRWGPDTQYF. The CDR3 DNA sequence: TGTGCCAGCAGCTTAGTGGCTAGCGGGAGATGGGGCCCAGATACGCAGTATTTT.

In its sample, this clone was seen a few times. This chain joins TRBV18 and TRBJ1-1, with D possibly being TRBD1 (6 bases). The CDR3 is 13 residues long. In germline, CDR1 is KGHSH, CDR2 LQKENI. Trimming removed 4 bases from V and 5 bases from J, with 11 bases in between. CDR3 region: CASSHLQGTEAFF. The DNA for the CDR3 is TGTGCCAGCTCACACTTACAGGGTACTGAAGCTTTCTTT. Drawing the rest from reference TRBV18 and TRBJ1-1, the complete variable domain is NAGVMQNPRHLVRRRGQEARLRCSPMKGHSHVYWYRQLPEEGLKFMVYLQKENIIDESGMPKERFSAEFPKEGPSILRIQQVVRGDSAAYFCASSHLQGTEAFFGQGTRLTVV.

This clone was seen only a few times. The rearrangement uses TRBV11-2 and TRBJ1-3, with D maybe TRBD1 (5 bases). V dropped 5 bases and J dropped 0 bases, with 11 bases sitting between them. Germline CDR1 and CDR2: SGHAT and FQNNGV. The CDR3 runs 15 residues. The CDR3 region has the DNA TGTGCCAGCAGCCGAGACAGACTCTCTGGAAACACCATATATTTT. Translating gives CASSRDRLSGNTIYF.

With regard to this clone: The identical CDR3 is also encoded by other nucleotide sequences in the sample. The V gene is TRBV7-2, the J gene TRBJ2-5, with D unclear. Trimming removed 5 bases from V and 3 bases from J, with 7 bases in between. Germline loops: CDR1 SGHTA, CDR2 FQGNSA. The CDR3 runs 12 residues. The CDR3 bases are TGTGCCAGCAGCCGCCGGAAAGAGACCCAGTACTTC. This encodes CASSRRKETQYF.

The chain links TRBV5-1 to TRBJ2-3; the D gene is possibly TRBD2 (6 bases). This CDR3 has 15 residues. Germline values: CDR1 SGHRS, CDR2 YFSETQ. Trimming stripped 1 base from V and 7 bases from J, with 16 bases between. CDR3 sequence: CASSLTGTAGNTQYF. CDR3 bases: TGCGCCAGCAGCTTGACCGGGACGGCGGGAAATACGCAGTATTTT.

The J gene is TRBJ2-2, the V gene TRBV13; 13 nucleotides match TRBD2. Germline-derived CDR1 and CDR2 are PRHDT and FYEKMQ (reference sequence). The V gene end was trimmed by 2 bases and the J gene end by 4 bases; junction bases not matched to a gene: 4. This CDR3 has 17 residues. CDR3 sequence reads: CASSLRGLAGPTGELFF. The CDR3 DNA sequence: TGTGCCAGCAGCTTAAGGGGACTAGCGGGACCCACCGGGGAGCTGTTTTTT.

The chain uses TRBV4-1 and TRBJ2-1, with 8 nucleotides matching TRBD1. The CDR3 has 17 residues. Germline-derived CDR1 and CDR2 are MGHRA and YSYEKL. Trimming took 4 bases from V and 7 from J; bases not matched to a gene: 15. The CDR3 coding sequence is TGCGCCAGCAGCCTCGAGGGGGGAAGCAGGGGGCGGAATGAGCAGTTCTTC. The encoded protein is CASSLEGGSRGRNEQFF.

The V call is TRBV6-5, the J call TRBJ1-1; TRBD1 is a possible D gene (5 bases). In germline, CDR1 is MNHEY, CDR2 SVGAGI. Trimming shortened V by 6 bases and J by 5 bases, and 13 bases separated the two germline ends. The CDR3 is made up of 13 amino acids. DNA for the CDR3: TGTGCCAGCAGGAGGGGTTCTAGAACTGAAGCTTTCTTT. Translation: CASRRGSRTEAFF.

This chain connects TRBV6-4 to TRBJ2-1; 9 positions match TRBD2. This CDR3 spans 13 amino acids. The trim removed 5 bases at V and 7 bases at J, leaving 3 bases unmatched. Germline assignment: CDR1 MRHNA and CDR2 SNTAGT. CDR3 coding DNA: TGTGCCAGCAGTATAGCGGGAGTAAATGAGCAGTTCTTC. The encoded protein is CASSIAGVNEQFF.

The J gene is TRBJ2-1, the V gene TRBV5-1; no clear D. Germline CDR1 reads SGHRS; CDR2 reads YFSETQ. This CDR3 is 15 amino acids long. The V and J ends lost 0 bases and 0 bases respectively, with 7 bases between them. CDR3 amino acids: CASSLGGVSYNEQFF. The DNA of the CDR3 is TGCGCCAGCAGCTTGGGGGGTGTCTCCTACAATGAGCAGTTCTTC. The full variable domain, in which reference TRBV5-1 and TRBJ2-1 provide the parts outside the CDR3, is KAGVTQTPRYLIKTRGQQVTLSCSPISGHRSVSWYQQTPGQGLQFLFEYFSETQRNKGNFPGRFSGRQFSNSRSEMNVSTLELGDSALYLCASSLGGVSYNEQFFGPGTRLTVL.

The chain is built from TRBV30 and TRBJ2-1; the D gene is possibly TRBD2 (6 bases). This CDR3 comprises 13 residues. V lost 4 bases, J lost 5 bases, and 12 bases lay in between. Germline V CDR1 and CDR2: GTSNPN, SVGIG (reference sequence). Written as DNA, the CDR3 is TGTGCCTGGAACCCGGACTACAACAATGAGCAGTTCTTC. This sequence encodes CAWNPDYNNEQFF.

This clone was recorded once. The chain joins TRBV2 to TRBJ2-3, with 7 bases fitting TRBD2. The CDR3 has 15 residues. CDR1 is SNHLY and CDR2 is FYNNEI in the germline V gene. The V and J ends lost 7 bases and 0 bases, in that order; junction bases with no gene match: 7. The CDR3 DNA follows: TGTGCCAGCAAAGTTTTACTAGCGAGCACAGATACGCAGTATTTT. Residues: CASKVLLASTDTQYF.

The CDR3 DNA reads TGTGCCGGGAAGGACAGGGCGAAAAATGGCTACACCTTC. Residues: CAGKDRAKNGYTF. This chain joins TRBV19 and TRBJ1-2; 8 positions agree with TRBD1. With 11 bases clipped from V and 6 bases from J, the junction kept 11 bases outside the gene matches. The germline CDR1 and CDR2 sequences are LNHDA and SQIVND (reference sequence). The length of the CDR3 is 13 residues. The full variable domain, with the rest looked up from reference TRBV19 and TRBJ1-2, is DGGITQSPKYLFRKEGQNVTLSCEQNLNHDAMYWYRQDPGQGLRLIYYSQIVNDFQKGDIAEGYSVSREKKESFPLTVTSAQKNPTAFYLCAGKDRAKNGYTFGSGTRLTVV.

The CDR3 DNA reads TGCGCCAGCAGCCGGGACAACCAAGAGACCCAGTACTTC. The encoded protein is CASSRDNQETQYF. The V call is TRBV5-1, the J call TRBJ2-5, with TRBD1 as a possible D gene (6 bases). This CDR3 region has 13 residues. Trimming removed 4 bases at V and 0 bases at J, with 7 bases between. Germline CDR1 reads SGHRS; CDR2 reads YFSETQ.

The chain is built from TRBV6-5 and TRBJ1-4; TRBD1 matches at 7 bases. Per the germline V gene, CDR1 is MNHEY and CDR2 is SVGAGI. CDR3 length: 16 amino acids. Germline trimming cut 2 bases from V and 7 bases from J; bases unmatched to any gene: 10. The CDR3 loop reads CASSYDRARVSEKLFF. In DNA, the CDR3 is TGTGCCAGCAGTTACGACAGGGCTCGAGTCAGTGAAAAACTGTTTTTT.

The chain joins TRBV4-3 to TRBJ2-7, with D possibly matching TRBD1 (5 bases). Germline values: CDR1 LGHNA, CDR2 YSLEER. V was cut by 4 bases and J by 2 bases, with 15 bases left in between. The CDR3 runs to 15 residues. CDR3 DNA: TGCGCCAGCAGCCCCATGGCAGGGAACGCCTACGAGCAGTACTTC. This encodes CASSPMAGNAYEQYF.

J is TRBJ2-3 and V is TRBV7-2, with D maybe TRBD1 (6 bases). Germline values: CDR1 SGHTA, CDR2 FQGNSA. V lost 5 bases to trimming and J lost 4 bases, with 19 bases between them. This CDR3 comprises 16 residues. The CDR3 DNA follows: TGTGCCAGCAGCCCATCCACAGGGATCCGAGCAGATACGCAGTATTTT. This translates into CASSPSTGIRADTQYF.

The chain combines TRBV7-2 with TRBJ1-2; 7 nucleotides match TRBD1. The CDR3 sequence is 16 residues long. J gave up 0 bases and V 2 bases, and 6 bases lay outside the gene matches. Germline V gene lookup returns CDR1 SGHTA and CDR2 FQGNSA. CDR3 loop: CASSLQGGEANYGYTF. As DNA, the CDR3 is TGTGCCAGCAGCTTACAAGGGGGCGAGGCTAACTATGGCTACACCTTC.

The chain carries TRBV7-7 and TRBJ2-1, with 9 bases identical to TRBD2. V dropped 5 bases and J dropped 8; count of bases not matched to a gene: 10. The CDR3 sequence is 15 residues long. Germline V gene data show CDR1 as SSHAT and CDR2 as FNYEAQ (reference sequence). The CDR3 DNA sequence: TGTGCCAGCAGCCGCGAAGCGGGAGGTCAGTATGAGCAGTTCTTC. Translating gives CASSREAGGQYEQFF.

The V gene is TRBV7-3, the J gene TRBJ2-5, with 11 bases lining up with TRBD2. The V segment lost 2 bases and the J segment 0 bases; nucleotides outside the gene matches: 8. From germline, CDR1 is SGHTA and CDR2 FQGTGA. The CDR3 has 18 residues. DNA for the CDR3: TGTGCCAGCAGCTTATTCCGGCTAGCGGGGGGATACCAAGAGACCCAGTACTTC. It yields the protein CASSLFRLAGGYQETQYF.

The CDR3: CASSRNLLPETAYEQYF. For the CDR3, the DNA is TGTGCCAGCAGCCGAAACCTACTCCCCGAAACAGCCTACGAGCAGTACTTC. This rearrangement joins TRBV4-2 to TRBJ2-7; D is unclear. This CDR3 contains 17 residues. V was clipped by 4 bases and J by 2 bases, with 21 bases between them. CDR1 is LGHNA, CDR2 YNFKEQ, per germline.

The V call is TRBV25-1, the J call TRBJ2-7, with D uncertain. V lost 1 base to trimming and J lost 1 base, with 11 bases between them. Germline CDR1 MGHDK, CDR2 SYGVNS. The CDR3 has 15 residues. This CDR3 reads CASSESGPRSYEQYF. The CDR3 DNA follows: TGTGCCAGCAGTGAATCAGGACCGAGATCCTACGAGCAGTACTTC.

The chain is built from TRBV2 and TRBJ2-3; perhaps TRBD1 as D (6 bases). Trimming removed 7 bases from V and 6 bases from J, with 11 bases in between. The CDR3 is made up of 12 amino acids. Germline V gene data show CDR1 as SNHLY and CDR2 as FYNNEI. The CDR3 DNA reads as TGTGCCAGCAAACAGGGATGGGATACGCAGTATTTT. This sequence encodes CASKQGWDTQYF.